A selection of T cell receptor beta chains follows, all from one sample in a study of shared T cell receptors in the human thymus. Clones were read by immunoSEQ multiplex PCR, and TCRdb kept only the in-frame ones, dropping some. The sample has just under 550,000 clones, roughly 74% seen once; the top ten hold 0.01% to 0.015%. This same sample was also taken into another study, of human thymus T cells.

The source material was thymocytes. The receptors come from a boy under two years old with a congenital heart defect. The CDR3 runs from the conserved cysteine through the conserved F or W. D genes are given only for firm matches. Some rows mark clone size as missing; the rest say once, few, many or name a class of expanded clone.

v_gene	abundance	j_gene	d_gene	CDR3nt	CDR3aa
TRBV5-1	NA	TRBJ2-1	TRBD2	TGCGCCAGCAGCTTGGCAAATAGCGGGAGAAATGACAATGAGCAGTTCTTC	CASSLANSGRNDNEQFF
TRBV15	NA	TRBJ1-3	NA	TGTGCCACCAGCAGAGATTTCCCGACACTGAACTCTGGAAACACCATATATTTT	CATSRDFPTLNSGNTIYF
TRBV27	NA	TRBJ2-7	TRBD2	TGTGCCAGCAGTTCCGGACTAGCGGGTCCCTACGAGCAGTACTTC	CASSSGLAGPYEQYF
TRBV5-1	NA	TRBJ2-7	TRBD2	TGCGCCAGCAGCGCAAATAGGACTAGCGGGAGCTACGAGCAGTACTTC	CASSANRTSGSYEQYF
TRBV29-1	NA	TRBJ2-3	TRBD2	TGCAGCGTTGAAGATCCGGTAGCGGGCGGGCCAGATACGCAGTATTTT	CSVEDPVAGGPDTQYF
TRBV7-8	few	TRBJ2-2	NA	TGTGCCAGCAGCTTAGCCTGGGGACTCCTAGACGAGTCCGGGGAGCTGTTTTTT	CASSLAWGLLDESGELFF
TRBV2	NA	TRBJ2-4	TRBD2	TGTGCCAGCAGTGGGACTAGCGGGAGACTCGGCAAAAACATTCAGTACTTC	CASSGTSGRLGKNIQYF
TRBV19	few	TRBJ2-1	TRBD2	TGTGCCAGTAGTCGTTTAGCGGGACCCTCCCTCTACAATGAGCAGTTCTTC	CASSRLAGPSLYNEQFF
TRBV27	NA	TRBJ2-7	TRBD1	TGTGCCAGCAGCCCGGGACAGGGGGACTACGAGCAGTACTTC	CASSPGQGDYEQYF
TRBV5-1	once	TRBJ2-7	TRBD1	TGCGCCAGCAGCTCCCGGAGTAGGGGGCTTTACTACGAGCAGTACTTC	CASSSRSRGLYYEQYF
TRBV10-2	few	TRBJ2-7	TRBD2	TGCGCCAGCAGGAACCCGGGACTAGGTGTATCCTACGAGCAGTACTTC	CASRNPGLGVSYEQYF
TRBV18	NA	TRBJ2-1	TRBD2	TGTGCCAGCTCACTACTGGACCTGGGAGGACTAGCGGCACACTCCTACAATGAGCAGTTCTTC	CASSLLDLGGLAAHSYNEQFF
TRBV2	NA	TRBJ1-1	TRBD1	TGTGCCAGCAGGAACGGACAGGGAGACACTGAAGCTTTCTTT	CASRNGQGDTEAFF
TRBV4-3	NA	TRBJ2-6	TRBD1	TGCGCCAGCAGCCAAGAGGGGACAGGGGAAGCCGGGGCCAACGTCCTGACTTTC	CASSQEGTGEAGANVLTF
TRBV19	NA	TRBJ2-1	NA	TGTGCCACCGCCTTCGGGGAGACGGCCTACAATGAGCAGTTCTTC	CATAFGETAYNEQFF
TRBV7-8	NA	TRBJ2-5	TRBD1	TGTGCCAGCAGCTTACGACAGGGGGCGGGGGAGACCCAGTACTTC	CASSLRQGAGETQYF
TRBV5-6	NA	TRBJ1-2	TRBD1	TGTGCCAGCAGCTCCCTGACAGGGGGTGTCTATGGCTACACCTTC	CASSSLTGGVYGYTF
TRBV28	NA	TRBJ2-7	TRBD2	TGTGCCAGCAGTCCCATAGCGGGAGGGCCGCTCGGCGAGCAGTACTTC	CASSPIAGGPLGEQYF
TRBV12-5	NA	TRBJ2-2	NA	TGTGCTAGTGGTTCCCTCCCCAGTAACACCGGGGAGCTGTTTTTT	CASGSLPSNTGELFF
TRBV30	few	TRBJ2-7	NA	TGTGCCTGGAGTGTACAGCTAGACAGAGACTACGAGCAGTACTTC	CAWSVQLDRDYEQYF
TRBV27	NA	TRBJ2-7	TRBD1	TGTGCCAGCAGACCCCGGGACAGGGGGCGCGAGCAGTACTTC	CASRPRDRGREQYF
TRBV5-6	few	TRBJ2-7	TRBD1	TGTGCCAGCAGCTCCCGGGACAGGGGGGACTCCTACGAGCAGTACTTC	CASSSRDRGDSYEQYF